The rows below give T cell receptor beta chains drawn from one sample of a study of cytomegalovirus exposure and HLA in healthy donors. Using immunoSEQ multiplex PCR, the repertoire was profiled, and TCRdb retains in-frame clones only, with some absent. Of under 200,000 clones listed, 75% are singletons. Sequencing input: PBMCs. Receptors were obtained from a woman aged 45-59 years in good health and CMV-seropositive. CDR3s leave out the opening cysteine and the closing phenylalanine or tryptophan. Fields, in order: V gene, J gene, CDR3 protein.

TRBV14	TRBJ1-2	ASSLGQRHLYGYT
TRBV5-1	TRBJ1-1	ASSSIPNTEAF
TRBV9	TRBJ2-5	ASSSFGQGAGETQY
TRBV15	TRBJ2-1	ATSRDREAAEQF
TRBV7-3	TRBJ1-1	ASSLFGGENTEAF
TRBV7-7	TRBJ1-1	ASSPGTGDTEAF
TRBV6-5	TRBJ2-2	ASRIGLLNTGELF
TRBV29-1	TRBJ1-2	SVTGSPNYGYT
TRBV6-5	TRBJ2-7	ASSLEGGVSSYEQY
TRBV6-5	TRBJ2-3	ASSRSGTDTQY
TRBV6-5	TRBJ1-4	ASRLSANEKLF
TRBV7-9	TRBJ1-1	ASSQGSNTEAF
TRBV5-6	TRBJ2-6	ASSLVRGRRTGANVLT
TRBV25-1	TRBJ1-4	ASSEQGKGEKLF
TRBV5-1	TRBJ1-2	ASSLRTEHYGYT
TRBV27	TRBJ1-2	ASSLRGTGSGYT
TRBV2	TRBJ2-7	ASRNQGNSYEQY
TRBV5-4	TRBJ1-1	ASSVEGLNTEAF
TRBV6-6	TRBJ1-1	ASSYTQLPNTEAF
TRBV6-1	TRBJ1-6	ASSEEYVGNRGNSPLH
TRBV6-1	TRBJ2-7	ASSGEQVYSLEQY
TRBV7-3	TRBJ2-2	ASSLKLPGELF